This T cell receptor beta chain was sequenced in a study of cytomegalovirus exposure and HLA in healthy donors. PCR employed 60 Vbeta and 13 Jbeta primers. Data came from immunoSEQ multiplex PCR; TCRdb stores just in-frame clones and leaves some out. This sample has about 140,000 clones, with about 79% found just once. Findings of the study overall: Presence/absence results assume similar sequencing depth per donor, which may not hold. The classifier reportedly diagnosed cytomegalovirus status with high specificity and sensitivity. CMV serostatus stood as the only immune exposure information on hand.

A remark on this clone: Its cognate antigen is unknown.

Germline-derived CDR1 and CDR2 are LNHDA and SQIVND (reference sequence). The germline V and J ends were trimmed by 4 bases and 5 bases, with 12 bases remaining between them. The CDR3 extends over 14 amino acids. The genes are TRBV19 and TRBJ2-1, with D maybe TRBD2 (6 bases). This TCR was recovered from a female donor in good health and CMV-seropositive. Sequenced input: PBMCs. The CDR3 coding sequence is TGTGCCAGTAGTAGAAGGACTACCGACAATGAGCAGTTCTTC. Translated, it gives CASSRRTTDNEQFF.